This record looks at one TCR beta chain sequence and its context. The CDR3 totals 16 residues. Per germline, CDR1 SGHTA and CDR2 FQGNSA. Trimming stripped 5 bases from V and 0 bases from J, with 16 bases between. The data derive from a study of shared clonotypes between healthy human individuals. The assay was immunoSEQ multiplex PCR, and TCRdb's table has in-frame clones only and misses some. The repertoire consists of about 480,000 clones, with about three quarters occurring once and the leading ten covering around an eighth. The chain combines TRBV7-2 with TRBJ1-2; TRBD1 might be the D (6 bases). Sequenced: PBMCs. This TCR was sampled from a woman in her thirties or forties in good health. Some clones in this sample may be carry-over from other donors' samples. The CDR3 sequence: CASSPMGQITNYGYTF. The CDR3 DNA reads TGTGCCAGCAGCCCAATGGGACAAATAACTAACTATGGCTACACCTTC.